The 7 T cell receptor beta chains reported below all come from one sample, sequenced in a study of T cell responses to AZD1222 COVID-19 vaccine. Assay: immunoSEQ multiplex PCR; the TCRdb copy retains only in-frame clones and omits some. In the table there are approximately 160,000 clones, 90% of which are singletons. The specimen comprised peripheral blood, sampled on day 0 of AZD1222 vaccination. The receptors come from an adult in good health.

The rearrangement uses TRBV18 and TRBJ1-1, with a tentative D call TRBD1 (6 bases). CDR3 length: 12 residues. Trimming stripped 5 bases from V and 8 bases from J, with 12 bases between. CDR1 and CDR2 (germline): KGHSH, LQKENI. CDR3 loop: CASSATGPEAFF. The CDR3 region has the DNA TGTGCCAGCTCAGCGACAGGTCCAGAAGCTTTCTTT.

This rearrangement joins TRBV27 to TRBJ2-2; unclear D gene. Germline CDR1 MNHEY, CDR2 SMNVEV (reference sequence). Trimming left V 5 bases short and J 3 bases short, with 4 bases between. The CDR3 spans 12 residues. CDR3 in DNA: TGTGCCAGCAGTCCCTACACCGGGGAGCTGTTTTTT. Protein sequence: CASSPYTGELFF.

V and J are TRBV19 and TRBJ1-1; D remains unclear. The CDR3 extends over 15 amino acids. V lost 5 bases and J lost 4, with 17 bases in between. The germline V gene has CDR1 LNHDA and CDR2 SQIVND (reference sequence). The CDR3 sequence: CASSAEGLGVTEAFF. The CDR3 nucleotides read TGTGCCAGTAGTGCGGAGGGATTGGGAGTCACTGAAGCTTTCTTT. Based on the CDR3 plus reference TRBV19 and TRBJ1-1, the full variable domain is DGGITQSPKYLFRKEGQNVTLSCEQNLNHDAMYWYRQDPGQGLRLIYYSQIVNDFQKGDIAEGYSVSREKKESFPLTVTSAQKNPTAFYLCASSAEGLGVTEAFFGQGTRLTVV.

This chain joins TRBV4-2 and TRBJ1-1, with 7 bases that match TRBD1. CDR3 length equals 14 residues. CDR1 LGHNA and CDR2 YNFKEQ come from the germline V gene. V trimming: 0 bases; J trimming: 8 bases; junction bases outside the gene matches: 6. The CDR3 DNA is TGTGCCAGCAGCCAAGATACACAGGGGCGCGAAGCTTTCTTT. Translation: CASSQDTQGREAFF.

The gene calls are TRBV7-9 and TRBJ1-4; D gene uncertain. Germline lookup yields CDR1 SEHNR and CDR2 FQNEAQ (reference sequence). The germline V and J ends were trimmed by 7 bases and 2 bases, with 8 bases remaining between them. The CDR3 length is 13 residues. In DNA form, the CDR3 reads TGTGCCAGCACCCATCCGACTAATGAAAAACTGTTTTTT. Its protein product is CASTHPTNEKLFF.

This clone was observed a handful of times. The chain links TRBV6-4 to TRBJ2-2; TRBD2 aligns across 13 bases. This CDR3 has 15 amino acids. V dropped 6 bases and J dropped 3; count of bases not matched to a gene: 1. Germline V lookup: CDR1 MRHNA, CDR2 SNTAGT. The CDR3: CASRLAGGYTGELFF. The CDR3 coding sequence is TGTGCCAGCAGACTAGCGGGGGGGTACACCGGGGAGCTGTTTTTT.

This chain joins TRBV5-8 and TRBJ2-2; no definite D call. Trimming cost V 0 bases and J 1 base, with 7 bases left between them. The CDR3 spans 15 residues. Germline V gene lookup returns CDR1 SGHTS and CDR2 YDEGEE. Written as DNA, the CDR3 is TGTGCCAGCAGCTTGGGACATCTGAACACCGGGGAGCTGTTTTTT. This translates into CASSLGHLNTGELFF.